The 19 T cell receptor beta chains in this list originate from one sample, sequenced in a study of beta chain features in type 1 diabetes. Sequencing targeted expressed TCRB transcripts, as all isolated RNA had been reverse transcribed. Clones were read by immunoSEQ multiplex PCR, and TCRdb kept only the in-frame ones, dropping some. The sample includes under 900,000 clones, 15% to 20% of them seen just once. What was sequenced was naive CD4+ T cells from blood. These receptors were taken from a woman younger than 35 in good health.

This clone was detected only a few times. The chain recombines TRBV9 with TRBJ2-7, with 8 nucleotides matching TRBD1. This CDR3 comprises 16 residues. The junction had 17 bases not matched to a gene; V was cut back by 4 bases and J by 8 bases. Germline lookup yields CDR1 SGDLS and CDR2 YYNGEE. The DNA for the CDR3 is TGTGCCAGCAGCCCGTCCGGACAGGGAGGAAGAGGCCAGCAGTACTTC. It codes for CASSPSGQGGRGQQYF.

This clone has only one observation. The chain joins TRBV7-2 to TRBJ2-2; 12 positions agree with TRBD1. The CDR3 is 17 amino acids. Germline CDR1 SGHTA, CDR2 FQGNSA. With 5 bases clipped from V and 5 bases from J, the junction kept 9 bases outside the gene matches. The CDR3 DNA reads TGTGCCAGCAGCCTGAGGGGGACAGGGGGCTCTACCGGGGAGCTGTTTTTT. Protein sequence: CASSLRGTGGSTGELFF.

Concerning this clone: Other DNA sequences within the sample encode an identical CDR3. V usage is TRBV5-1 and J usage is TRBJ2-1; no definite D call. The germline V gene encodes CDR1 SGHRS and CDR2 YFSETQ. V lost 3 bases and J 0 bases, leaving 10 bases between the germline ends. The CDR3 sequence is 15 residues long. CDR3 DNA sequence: TGCGCCAGCAGCTGGGGTCAGGCCTCCTACAATGAGCAGTTCTTC. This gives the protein CASSWGQASYNEQFF. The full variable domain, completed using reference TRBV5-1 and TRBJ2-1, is KAGVTQTPRYLIKTRGQQVTLSCSPISGHRSVSWYQQTPGQGLQFLFEYFSETQRNKGNFPGRFSGRQFSNSRSEMNVSTLELGDSALYLCASSWGQASYNEQFFGPGTRLTVL.

Here the CDR3 reads CASTRTSGRFNEQFF. The CDR3 DNA follows: TGTGCCAGCACCCGGACTAGCGGGAGATTCAATGAGCAGTTCTTC. The rearrangement links TRBV2 to TRBJ2-1, with TRBD2 identical over 13 bases. CDR1 is SNHLY and CDR2 is FYNNEI in the germline V gene. Germline trimming cut 7 bases from V and 6 bases from J; bases unmatched to any gene: 6. This CDR3 is built from 15 residues.

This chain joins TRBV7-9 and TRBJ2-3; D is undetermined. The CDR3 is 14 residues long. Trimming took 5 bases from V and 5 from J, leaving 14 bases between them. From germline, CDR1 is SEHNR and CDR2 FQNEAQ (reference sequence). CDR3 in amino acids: CASSPPAGQDTQYF. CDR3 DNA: TGTGCCAGCAGCCCCCCTGCCGGCCAAGATACGCAGTATTTT.

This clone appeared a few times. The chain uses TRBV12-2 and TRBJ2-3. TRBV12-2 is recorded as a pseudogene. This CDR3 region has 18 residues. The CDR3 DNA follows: TGTGCAAGTCGCTTACACACTGTCGACCCTCGATGCACAGATACGCAGTATTTT. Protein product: CASRLHTVDPRCTDTQYF.

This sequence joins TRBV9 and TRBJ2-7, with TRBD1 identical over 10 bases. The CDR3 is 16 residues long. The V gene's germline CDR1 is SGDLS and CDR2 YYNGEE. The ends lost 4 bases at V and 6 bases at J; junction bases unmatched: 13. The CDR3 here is CASSLGTGTGAREQYF. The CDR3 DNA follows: TGTGCCAGCAGCCTAGGGACCGGGACAGGGGCGCGCGAGCAGTACTTC.

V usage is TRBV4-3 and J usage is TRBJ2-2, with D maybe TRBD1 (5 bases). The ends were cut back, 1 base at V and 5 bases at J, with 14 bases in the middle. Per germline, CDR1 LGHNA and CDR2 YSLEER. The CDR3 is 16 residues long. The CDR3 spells CASSQAFRVGTGELFF. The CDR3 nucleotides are TGCGCCAGCAGCCAAGCCTTCAGGGTCGGTACCGGGGAGCTGTTTTTT.

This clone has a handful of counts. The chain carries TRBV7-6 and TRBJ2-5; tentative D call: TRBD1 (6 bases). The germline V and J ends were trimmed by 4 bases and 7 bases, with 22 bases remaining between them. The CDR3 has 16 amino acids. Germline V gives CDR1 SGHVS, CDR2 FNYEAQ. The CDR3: CASSSPFRAQGWTQYF. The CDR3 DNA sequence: TGTGCCAGCAGCTCCCCTTTCCGGGCACAGGGATGGACCCAGTACTTC.

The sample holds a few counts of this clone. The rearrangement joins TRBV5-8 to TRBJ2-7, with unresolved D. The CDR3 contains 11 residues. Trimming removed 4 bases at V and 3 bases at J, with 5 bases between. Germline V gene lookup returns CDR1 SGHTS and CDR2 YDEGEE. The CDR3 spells CASSVYYEQYF. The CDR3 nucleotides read TGTGCCAGCAGCGTATACTACGAGCAGTACTTC.

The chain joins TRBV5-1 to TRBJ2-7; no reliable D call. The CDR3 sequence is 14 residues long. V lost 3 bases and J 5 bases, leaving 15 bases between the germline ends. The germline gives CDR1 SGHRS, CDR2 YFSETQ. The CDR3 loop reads CASSSRSEFDEQYF. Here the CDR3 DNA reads TGCGCCAGCAGCTCGCGGTCGGAATTTGACGAGCAGTACTTC.

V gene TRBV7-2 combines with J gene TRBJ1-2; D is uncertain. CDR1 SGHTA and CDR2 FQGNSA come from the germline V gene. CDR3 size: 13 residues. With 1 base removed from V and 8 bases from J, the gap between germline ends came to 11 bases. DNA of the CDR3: TGTGCCAGCAGCTTAGAAGGGCAAGGCGGCTACACCTTC. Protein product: CASSLEGQGGYTF.

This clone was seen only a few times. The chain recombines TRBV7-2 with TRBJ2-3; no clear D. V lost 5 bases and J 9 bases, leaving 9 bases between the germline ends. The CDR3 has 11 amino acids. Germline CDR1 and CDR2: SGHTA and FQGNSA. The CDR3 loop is CASSPIGTQYF. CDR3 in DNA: TGTGCCAGCAGCCCAATAGGCACGCAGTATTTT.

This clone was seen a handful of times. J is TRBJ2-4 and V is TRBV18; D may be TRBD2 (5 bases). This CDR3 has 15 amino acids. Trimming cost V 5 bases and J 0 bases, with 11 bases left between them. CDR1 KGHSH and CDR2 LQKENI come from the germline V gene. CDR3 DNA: TGTGCCAGCTCATTGGACGGGGTAGCCAAAAACATTCAGTACTTC. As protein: CASSLDGVAKNIQYF.

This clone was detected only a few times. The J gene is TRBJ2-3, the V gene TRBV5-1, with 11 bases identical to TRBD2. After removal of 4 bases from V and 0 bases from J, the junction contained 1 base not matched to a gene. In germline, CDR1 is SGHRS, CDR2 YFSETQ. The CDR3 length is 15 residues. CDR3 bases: TGCGCCAGCAGCGGACTAGCGGGTAGCACAGATACGCAGTATTTT. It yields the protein CASSGLAGSTDTQYF.

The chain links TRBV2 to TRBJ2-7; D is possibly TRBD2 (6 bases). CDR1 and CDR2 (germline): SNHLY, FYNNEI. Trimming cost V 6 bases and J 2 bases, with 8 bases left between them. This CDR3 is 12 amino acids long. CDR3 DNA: TGTGCCAGCAGCCGGGAGACCTACGAGCAGTACTTC. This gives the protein CASSRETYEQYF.

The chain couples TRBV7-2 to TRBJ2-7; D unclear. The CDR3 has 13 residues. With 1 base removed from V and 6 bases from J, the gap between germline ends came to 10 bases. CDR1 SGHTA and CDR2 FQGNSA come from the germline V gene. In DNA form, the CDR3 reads TGTGCCAGCAGCTTAGTCTTCACGGGCGAGCAGTACTTC. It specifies CASSLVFTGEQYF.

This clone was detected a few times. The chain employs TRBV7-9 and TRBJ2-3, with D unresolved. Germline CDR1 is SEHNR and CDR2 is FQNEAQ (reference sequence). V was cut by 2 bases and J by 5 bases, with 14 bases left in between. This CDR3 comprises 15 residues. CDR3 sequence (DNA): TGTGCCAGCAGCTTACGGGCGACCGGCGAAGATACGCAGTATTTT. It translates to CASSLRATGEDTQYF.

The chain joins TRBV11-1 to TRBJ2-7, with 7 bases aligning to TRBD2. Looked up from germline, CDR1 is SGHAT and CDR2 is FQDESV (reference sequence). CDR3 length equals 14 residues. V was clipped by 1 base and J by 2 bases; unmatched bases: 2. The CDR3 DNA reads TGTGCCAGCAGCTTAGGCGGGGGTACCTACGAGCAGTACTTC. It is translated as CASSLGGGTYEQYF. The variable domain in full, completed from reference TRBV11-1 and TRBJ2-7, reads EAEVAQSPRYKITEKSQAVAFWCDPISGHATLYWYRQILGQGPELLVQFQDESVVDDSQLPKDRFSAERLKGVDSTLKIQPAELGDSAMYLCASSLGGGTYEQYFGPGTRLTVT.